This entry features one TCR beta chain sequence. This CDR3 spans 14 amino acids. Trimming took 5 bases from V and 4 from J; bases not matched to a gene: 5. Germline values: CDR1 LNHDA, CDR2 SQIVND (reference sequence). This sample is drawn from a study of shared clonotypes between healthy human individuals. Deep was the level at which the assay was run. Once extracted for a subset, genomic DNA was divided evenly among several immunoSEQ plates. The method was immunoSEQ multiplex PCR; TCRdb's version includes in-frame clones alone and lacks a portion of them. This repertoire shows 300,000 to 400,000 clones, around 67% found once; its top ten account for about a tenth. The investigators split CD4+ cells into a CD45RA+ naive subset and a CD45RA-negative memory subset.

The TCR comes from a man aged 30-40 years in good health. Material for sequencing was memory CD4+ T cells sorted from blood. Subset here: CD45RA-negative fraction. The rearrangement uses TRBV19 and TRBJ2-7; 10 bases are a match to TRBD1. This CDR3 is CASSAGTGDYEQYF. The CDR3 DNA is TGTGCCAGTAGTGCGGGGACAGGGGATTACGAGCAGTACTTC.